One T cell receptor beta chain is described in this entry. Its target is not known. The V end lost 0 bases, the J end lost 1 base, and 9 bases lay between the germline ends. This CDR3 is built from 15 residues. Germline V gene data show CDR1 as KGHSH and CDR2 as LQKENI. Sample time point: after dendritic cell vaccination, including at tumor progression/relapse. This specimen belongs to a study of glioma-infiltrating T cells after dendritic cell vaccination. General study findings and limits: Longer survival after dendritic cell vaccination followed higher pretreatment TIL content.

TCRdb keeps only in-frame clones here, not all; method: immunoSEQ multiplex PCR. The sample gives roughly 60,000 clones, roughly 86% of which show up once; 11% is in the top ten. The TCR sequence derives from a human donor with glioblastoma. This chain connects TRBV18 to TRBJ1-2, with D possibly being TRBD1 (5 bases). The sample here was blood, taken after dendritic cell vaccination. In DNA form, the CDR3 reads TGTGCCAGCTCACCACCGGGGGGGGATAACTATGGCTACACCTTC. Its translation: CASSPPGGDNYGYTF.